This is a list of T cell receptor beta chains from one sample in a study of blood T cell repertoires in COVID-19. TCRdb's copy holds only in-frame clones and misses some; the assay was immunoSEQ multiplex PCR. The data hold 97,000 or so clones, with about 80% observed a single time. Sequencing was carried out using peripheral blood. The receptor set was obtained from a human donor in a cohort sampled during active COVID-19. Both conserved end residues are part of each CDR3. Fields, in order: clone size, J gene, D gene, V gene, CDR3 protein, CDR3 DNA. The D gene is left open where the match is weak. Size is omitted from some rows. Given values are once, few, many or a class for expanded clones.

abundance: .
j_gene: TRBJ2-5
d_gene: TRBD2
v_gene: TRBV6-5
CDR3aa: CASRVAGGREAQYF
CDR3nt: TGTGCCAGCAGGGTGGCGGGGGGGCGAGAGGCCCAGTACTTC

abundance: few
j_gene: TRBJ2-7
d_gene: .
v_gene: TRBV3-1/TRBV3-2
CDR3aa: CASSPYLASCGQYF
CDR3nt: TGTGCCAGCAGCCCGTATCTAGCGTCCTGCGGGCAGTACTTC

abundance: once
j_gene: TRBJ1-2
d_gene: TRBD1
v_gene: TRBV19
CDR3aa: CASSMATGGIGYTF
CDR3nt: TGTGCCAGTAGTATGGCGACAGGGGGCATAGGCTACACCTTC

abundance: few
j_gene: TRBJ1-5
d_gene: TRBD1
v_gene: TRBV3-1/TRBV3-2
CDR3aa: CASSQDSGGLQPQHF
CDR3nt: TGTGCCAGCAGCCAAGACTCAGGGGGCCTTCAGCCCCAGCATTTT

abundance: once
j_gene: TRBJ2-4
d_gene: .
v_gene: TRBV4-1
CDR3aa: CASSLVAGSQYF
CDR3nt: TGCGCCAGCAGCCTCGTGGCAGGGTCTCAGTACTTC

abundance: .
j_gene: TRBJ2-7
d_gene: .
v_gene: TRBV3-1/TRBV3-2
CDR3aa: CASSQGYTSYEQYF
CDR3nt: TGTGCCAGCAGCCAAGGTTACACGTCCTACGAGCAGTACTTC

abundance: .
j_gene: TRBJ1-2
d_gene: .
v_gene: TRBV5-4
CDR3aa: CASSFVQGSPIYGYTF
CDR3nt: TGTGCCAGCAGCTTTGTTCAGGGATCGCCAATCTATGGCTACACCTTC

abundance: .
j_gene: TRBJ2-1
d_gene: TRBD2
v_gene: TRBV4-3
CDR3aa: CASSQTAGLAYNEQFF
CDR3nt: TGCGCCAGCAGCCAAACTGCGGGACTAGCCTACAATGAGCAGTTCTTC

abundance: .
j_gene: TRBJ2-1
d_gene: .
v_gene: TRBV7-3
CDR3aa: CASSLTSSYNEQFF
CDR3nt: TGTGCCAGCAGCTTAACTTCCAGCTACAATGAGCAGTTCTTC

abundance: .
j_gene: TRBJ2-7
d_gene: .
v_gene: TRBV21-1
CDR3aa: CASSSAGSFYEQYF
CDR3nt: TGTGCCAGCAGCAGCGCCGGGAGTTTCTACGAGCAGTACTTC

abundance: .
j_gene: TRBJ1-5
d_gene: .
v_gene: TRBV19
CDR3aa: CASRRQNNNQPQHF
CDR3nt: TGTGCCAGTCGGAGACAGAACAACAATCAGCCCCAGCATTTT

abundance: .
j_gene: TRBJ2-5
d_gene: .
v_gene: TRBV24-1
CDR3aa: CATSDPGLGIETQYF
CDR3nt: TGTGCCACCAGTGATCCCGGACTCGGGATAGAGACCCAGTACTTC

abundance: once
j_gene: TRBJ2-1
d_gene: TRBD2
v_gene: TRBV7-2
CDR3aa: CASSPSGLVSHEQFF
CDR3nt: TGTGCCAGCAGCCCGTCGGGACTAGTTAGCCATGAGCAGTTCTTC

abundance: .
j_gene: TRBJ1-2
d_gene: .
v_gene: TRBV4-1
CDR3aa: CASSQDPGFGYTF
CDR3nt: TGCGCCAGCAGCCAAGATCCAGGGTTTGGCTACACCTTC

abundance: .
j_gene: TRBJ2-2
d_gene: .
v_gene: TRBV19
CDR3aa: CASSVQGMRTGELFF
CDR3nt: TGTGCCAGTAGTGTACAGGGAATGAGGACCGGGGAGCTGTTTTTT

abundance: .
j_gene: TRBJ2-2
d_gene: .
v_gene: TRBV6-5
CDR3aa: CASSYRQGFGELFF
CDR3nt: TGTGCCAGCAGTTATCGGCAGGGTTTCGGGGAGCTGTTTTTT

abundance: .
j_gene: TRBJ2-1
d_gene: TRBD2
v_gene: TRBV7-2
CDR3aa: CASSLQSGGAVEQFF
CDR3nt: TGTGCCAGCAGCTTACAAAGCGGGGGGGCCGTTGAGCAGTTCTTC

abundance: .
j_gene: TRBJ2-7
d_gene: .
v_gene: TRBV7-2
CDR3aa: CASSWRGGGSYEQYF
CDR3nt: TGTGCCAGCAGCTGGAGGGGGGGTGGCTCCTACGAGCAGTACTTC

abundance: .
j_gene: TRBJ1-1
d_gene: .
v_gene: TRBV7-2
CDR3aa: CASSLFGGGTEAFF
CDR3nt: TGTGCCAGCAGCTTATTTGGGGGGGGCACTGAAGCTTTCTTT

abundance: .
j_gene: TRBJ1-6
d_gene: .
v_gene: TRBV4-1
CDR3aa: CASSQDSGSSYNSPLHF
CDR3nt: TGCGCCAGCAGCCAAGATTCCGGTAGCTCCTATAATTCACCCCTCCACTTT

abundance: .
j_gene: TRBJ1-1
d_gene: .
v_gene: TRBV6-2/TRBV6-3
CDR3aa: CASSSNPGGAEAFF
CDR3nt: TGTGCCAGCAGTTCGAACCCGGGGGGCGCTGAAGCTTTCTTT

abundance: .
j_gene: TRBJ1-2
d_gene: .
v_gene: TRBV5-4
CDR3aa: CASSLVGVNYGYTF
CDR3nt: TGTGCCAGCAGCTTGGTAGGGGTTAACTATGGCTACACCTTC

abundance: .
j_gene: TRBJ2-1
d_gene: .
v_gene: TRBV19
CDR3aa: CASSIWKGHEQFF
CDR3nt: TGTGCCAGTAGTATCTGGAAGGGGCATGAGCAGTTCTTC

abundance: .
j_gene: TRBJ1-1
d_gene: .
v_gene: TRBV5-1
CDR3aa: CASRETGTGNTEAFF
CDR3nt: TGCGCCAGCAGGGAAACTGGAACGGGGAACACTGAAGCTTTCTTT

abundance: .
j_gene: TRBJ2-2
d_gene: .
v_gene: TRBV30
CDR3aa: CAWSVLLRANTGELFF
CDR3nt: TGTGCCTGGAGTGTACTCCTGCGGGCGAACACCGGGGAGCTGTTTTTT

abundance: .
j_gene: TRBJ1-1
d_gene: .
v_gene: TRBV5-1
CDR3aa: CASTEGVATEAFF
CDR3nt: TGCGCCAGCACTGAGGGGGTTGCGACTGAAGCTTTCTTT

abundance: .
j_gene: TRBJ2-7
d_gene: TRBD2
v_gene: TRBV9
CDR3aa: CASSVGTTRSPHEQYF
CDR3nt: TGTGCCAGCAGCGTCGGGACTACCCGATCCCCACACGAGCAGTACTTC